Given below is one TCR beta chain in context. The data originate from a study of blood T cell repertoires in COVID-19. Study-level background: From T cells, B-cell-depleted T cells, or PBMCs came the material, which was cDNA or gDNA.

As originally analysed: Amplification with reference gene primers provided the estimates of nucleated cell counts. Some clones are missing from TCRdb's copy, which holds only in-frame ones; the method was immunoSEQ multiplex PCR. V, J and clone size are taken as reported in that table, and D and trimming were inferred from the DNA itself. Among 300,000 to 350,000 clones listed, under 95% were seen once. The CDR3 has 16 residues. V dropped 0 bases and J dropped 10; count of bases not matched to a gene: 11. Germline V gene data show CDR1 as MNHEY and CDR2 as SVGAGI. Sequences were obtained from peripheral blood. The clonotype was recovered from a woman between 18 and 29 years old who had recovered from COVID-19. This rearrangement joins TRBV6-5 to TRBJ2-1; 8 bases are shared with TRBD2. CDR3 sequence (DNA): TGTGCCAGCAGTTACTCGTCCCCACTAGCGGCGGGCGAGCAGTTCTTC. Its protein is CASSYSSPLAAGEQFF.